This TCR beta chain comes out of a study of blood T cell repertoires in COVID-19. Study-wide context: Samples taken during acute and convalescent COVID-19 were collected in the United States, Italy and Spain. Sample material is recorded as cDNA or gDNA derived from T cells, B-cell-depleted T cells, or PBMCs.

Germline lookup yields CDR1 MRHNA and CDR2 SNTAGT. Unmatched junction bases numbered 8, after V lost 8 bases and J lost 1 base. The CDR3 totals 15 residues. Per the original data handling: Amplification of reference gene primers provided the estimated nucleated cell counts. Produced via immunoSEQ multiplex PCR; TCRdb's table is partial and in-frame only. V and J calls and clone size are copied from that table; D and trimming were computed from the DNA. Among 150,000 to 180,000 clones, about four fifths were seen once, and the ten largest hold just over 0.55%. V gene TRBV6-4 combines with J gene TRBJ2-3, with TRBD1 matching over 8 bases. Sequencing was done on a sample of peripheral blood. The sequence came from a man aged 60 to 69 with acute or convalescent COVID-19. CDR3 bases: TGTGCCAGCCCTGACGGACAGGGCGGCACAGATACGCAGTATTTT. Encoded protein: CASPDGQGGTDTQYF.